This passage covers 26 T cell receptor beta chains from one sample sequenced in a study of blood T cell repertoires in COVID-19. Only in-frame clones appear in the TCRdb table, and some are missing; sequencing was by immunoSEQ multiplex PCR. Altogether approximately 110,000 clones are present, around 86% being singletons, with the ten largest covering about 5.7%. The specimen sequenced was peripheral blood. The receptors stem from a human donor in a cohort sampled during active COVID-19.

The chain couples TRBV19 to TRBJ1-1; TRBD1 aligns across 7 bases. V lost 5 bases, J lost 5 bases, and 5 bases stayed unmatched. Germline CDR1 and CDR2: LNHDA and SQIVND (reference sequence). The CDR3 is 13 residues long. CDR3 bases: TGTGCCAGTAGTGTCACGGACAGGACTGAAGCTTTCTTT. This gives the protein CASSVTDRTEAFF.

The chain recombines TRBV5-5 with TRBJ2-2; maybe TRBD1 (6 bases). Germline assignment: CDR1 SGHKS and CDR2 YYEKEE (reference sequence). The length of the CDR3 is 16 residues. V gave up 4 bases and J gave up 5 bases, with 18 bases separating them. This CDR3 reads CASSRSTRGETGELFF. Here the CDR3 DNA reads TGTGCCAGCAGCCGCTCGACCAGGGGTGAAACCGGGGAGCTGTTTTTT. The complete variable domain, with remaining parts taken from reference TRBV5-5 and TRBJ2-2, reads DAGVTQSPTHLIKTRGQQVTLRCSPISGHKSVSWYQQVLGQGPQFIFQYYEKEERGRGNFPDRFSARQFPNYSSELNVNALLLGDSALYLCASSRSTRGETGELFFGEGSRLTVL.

The CDR3 here is CASSQGTGGEVETQYF. CDR3 DNA: TGTGCCAGCAGCCAGGGGACAGGGGGCGAAGTGGAGACCCAGTACTTC. V is TRBV3-1 (or the pseudogene TRBV3-2) and J is TRBJ2-5; 12 bases align to TRBD1. The junction had 7 bases not matched to a gene; V was cut back by 3 bases and J by 5 bases. CDR1 is LGHDT and CDR2 is YNNKEL in the germline V gene (reference sequence). There are 16 residues in the CDR3.

V usage is TRBV7-2 and J usage is TRBJ2-1; the D gene is possibly TRBD2 (6 bases). CDR1 and CDR2 (germline): SGHTA, FQGNSA. Trimming cost V 4 bases and J 8 bases, with 18 bases left between them. The CDR3 has 15 amino acids. The chain's CDR3 is CASSSIGTGSYEQFF. As DNA, the CDR3 is TGTGCCAGCAGCTCCATAGGCACCGGGAGCTATGAGCAGTTCTTC.

The chain combines TRBV7-9 with TRBJ2-7; TRBD1 aligns across 8 bases. Germline CDR1 SEHNR, CDR2 FQNEAQ (reference sequence). The trim removed 6 bases at V and 0 bases at J, leaving 7 bases unmatched. This CDR3 comprises 15 residues. CDR3: CASSYWTGTSYEQYF. For the CDR3, the DNA is TGTGCCAGCAGTTATTGGACAGGGACCTCCTACGAGCAGTACTTC. Variable domain in full (rest from reference TRBV7-9 and TRBJ2-7): DTGVSQNPRHKITKRGQNVTFRCDPISEHNRLYWYRQTLGQGPEFLTYFQNEAQLEKSRLLSDRFSAERPKGSFSTLEIQRTEQGDSAMYLCASSYWTGTSYEQYFGPGTRLTVT.

This clone appeared a single time. As DNA, the CDR3 is TGTGCCAGCAGCTCCGGACTGGGAAGCACAGATACGCAGTATTTT. Protein: CASSSGLGSTDTQYF. The rearrangement joins TRBV5-6 to TRBJ2-3, with D possibly being TRBD2 (5 bases). This CDR3 has 15 amino acids. Looked up from germline, CDR1 is SGHDT and CDR2 is YYEEEE. V was shortened by 3 bases and J by 0 bases, with 11 bases between the two germline ends. The whole variable domain, filled in from reference TRBV5-6 and TRBJ2-3, reads DAGVTQSPTHLIKTRGQQVTLRCSPKSGHDTVSWYQQALGQGPQFIFQYYEEEERQRGNFPDRFSGHQFPNYSSELNVNALLLGDSALYLCASSSGLGSTDTQYFGPGTRLTVL.

The count of this clone is one. The chain combines TRBV4-3 with TRBJ1-1; perhaps TRBD1 as D (6 bases). CDR1 is LGHNA and CDR2 is YSLEER in the germline V gene. The CDR3 runs 15 residues. V was clipped by 0 bases and J by 5 bases, with 13 bases between them. The CDR3 nucleotides are TGCGCCAGCAGCCAAGAAAACAGGGTAAGGACTGAAGCTTTCTTT. Its protein is CASSQENRVRTEAFF.

The chain joins TRBV27 to TRBJ2-3; 12 nucleotides agree with TRBD2. Trimming removed 5 bases from V and 3 bases from J; junction bases left unmatched: 3. The CDR3 consists of 15 residues. Germline CDR1 is MNHEY and CDR2 is SMNVEV (reference sequence). The CDR3 here is CASSTLAGGTDTQYF. The CDR3 nucleotides read TGTGCCAGCAGTACTCTAGCGGGAGGGACAGATACGCAGTATTTT.

CDR3 in DNA: TGTGCCAGCAGTGAAGCTGTCCTCTACGAACGACTGACCTATGGCTACACCTTC. Its translation: CASSEAVLYERLTYGYTF. The chain links TRBV6-1 to TRBJ1-2; unclear D gene. The CDR3 runs 18 residues. V shed 0 bases and J shed 4 bases, with 21 bases lying between them. Germline lookup yields CDR1 MNHNS and CDR2 SASEGT.

This sequence joins TRBV5-1 and TRBJ1-4, with 8 bases fitting TRBD1. Trimming at V came to 5 bases and at J to 4 bases, leaving 1 base not matched to a gene. The V gene's germline CDR1 is SGHRS and CDR2 YFSETQ. The length of the CDR3 is 13 residues. The CDR3 spells CASRGQDNEKLFF. CDR3 nucleotide sequence: TGCGCCAGCAGGGGACAGGATAATGAAAAACTGTTTTTT.

The V call is TRBV28, the J call TRBJ1-6; 8 bases fit TRBD1. The length of the CDR3 is 15 residues. Trimming took 10 bases from V and 9 from J; bases not matched to a gene: 14. Germline-derived CDR1 and CDR2 are MDHEN and SYDVKM. DNA for the CDR3: TGTGCCACCGGAATCCCGGGACAGGAGGGTTCACCCCTCCACTTT. Translated, it gives CATGIPGQEGSPLHF.

The chain recombines TRBV9 with TRBJ2-7, with D maybe TRBD1 (6 bases). The CDR3 length is 14 residues. The germline V and J ends were trimmed by 4 bases and 1 base, with 12 bases remaining between them. The V gene's germline CDR1 is SGDLS and CDR2 YYNGEE. CDR3 loop: CASSPQTGSYEQYF. The CDR3 DNA is TGTGCCAGCAGCCCCCAAACAGGGTCCTACGAGCAGTACTTC.

In its sample, this clone was seen a few times. The genes are TRBV4-3 and TRBJ2-7; a possible D gene is TRBD2 (5 bases). CDR1 LGHNA and CDR2 YSLEER come from the germline V gene. V was cut by 4 bases and J by 6 bases, with 16 bases left in between. This CDR3 spans 14 amino acids. The CDR3 spells CASSPPTGWGEQYF. CDR3 sequence (DNA): TGCGCCAGCAGCCCTCCCACGGGGTGGGGCGAGCAGTACTTC.

This clone appeared a single time. The J gene is TRBJ1-4, the V gene TRBV5-1, with D hard to call. The V end lost 0 bases, the J end lost 8 bases, and 11 bases lay between the germline ends. The V gene's germline CDR1 is SGHRS and CDR2 YFSETQ. The CDR3 runs 14 residues. Here the CDR3 DNA reads TGCGCCAGCAGCTTGGGGGGAGGGCGAGAAAAACTGTTTTTT. Translation gives CASSLGGGREKLFF.

This clone was observed a handful of times. V and J are TRBV7-9 and TRBJ2-7, with TRBD2 matching 7 bases. From germline, CDR1 is SEHNR and CDR2 FQNEAQ (reference sequence). The CDR3 extends over 14 amino acids. The junction had 7 bases not matched to a gene; V was cut back by 2 bases and J by 6 bases. The CDR3 loop is CASSLRSGTGEQYF. In DNA form, the CDR3 reads TGTGCCAGCAGCTTAAGGAGCGGGACGGGCGAGCAGTACTTC.

The chain uses TRBV5-1 and TRBJ2-1; D gene ambiguous. CDR1 is SGHRS and CDR2 is YFSETQ in the germline V gene. The CDR3 is 16 amino acids. Deletions cut 2 bases from V and 1 base from J, with 13 bases between. CDR3 DNA: TGCGCCAGCAGCTTAGTCCCTAGTGGGTCCTACAATGAGCAGTTCTTC. As protein: CASSLVPSGSYNEQFF.

V gene TRBV19 combines with J gene TRBJ2-2; 10 bases line up with TRBD2. Germline assignment: CDR1 LNHDA and CDR2 SQIVND (reference sequence). J gave up 8 bases and V 9 bases, and 15 bases lay outside the gene matches. CDR3 length: 16 amino acids. DNA for the CDR3: TGTGCCAGCCGGCCCGCCCTAGCGGGAGTTGATGGGGAGCTGTTTTTT. Translation: CASRPALAGVDGELFF.

The rearrangement links TRBV30 to TRBJ1-6; 8 bases line up with TRBD1. This CDR3 is built from 13 residues. Germline CDR1 GTSNPN, CDR2 SVGIG (reference sequence). Unmatched junction bases numbered 2, after V lost 5 bases and J lost 5 bases. The CDR3 reads CAWGTGNNSPLHF. The DNA of the CDR3 is TGTGCCTGGGGGACAGGAAATAATTCACCCCTCCACTTT.

The chain carries TRBV28 and TRBJ1-5; a weak D match, TRBD1 (6 bases). This CDR3 is 15 amino acids long. With 6 bases removed from V and 3 bases from J, the gap between germline ends came to 15 bases. Germline CDR1 MDHEN, CDR2 SYDVKM. CDR3 sequence (DNA): TGTGCCAGCAGCTCAGGGACATGGAACAATCAGCCCCAGCATTTT. It is translated as CASSSGTWNNQPQHF.

The chain carries TRBV4-2 and TRBJ2-1; tentatively, D is TRBD2 (5 bases). This CDR3 contains 15 residues. V was pared by 0 bases and J by 0 bases, with 6 bases between. Germline V lookup: CDR1 LGHNA, CDR2 YNFKEQ. DNA for the CDR3: TGTGCCAGCAGCCAAGAAGGAGGCTCCTACAATGAGCAGTTCTTC. This codes for CASSQEGGSYNEQFF.

The gene calls are TRBV2 and TRBJ1-1; no firm D call. In germline, CDR1 is SNHLY, CDR2 FYNNEI. CDR3 length: 13 amino acids. The V gene lost 5 bases and the J gene lost 4 bases, with 11 bases spanning the gap. CDR3 in DNA: TGTGCCAGCAGTCGAAGCGAAGGCACTGAAGCTTTCTTT. It translates to CASSRSEGTEAFF. Looking up the rest from reference TRBV2 and TRBJ1-1 gives the full variable domain: EPEVTQTPSHQVTQMGQEVILRCVPISNHLYFYWYRQILGQKVEFLVSFYNNEISEKSEIFDDQFSVERPDGSNFTLKIRSTKLEDSAMYFCASSRSEGTEAFFGQGTRLTVV.

The chain carries TRBV3-1 (or the pseudogene TRBV3-2) and TRBJ1-2, with a tentative D call TRBD1 (6 bases). The germline V gene encodes CDR1 LGHDT and CDR2 YNNKEL (reference sequence). Between the trimmed V and J ends, which lost 2 bases and 4 bases, there was a span of 14 bases. CDR3 length: 15 amino acids. DNA for the CDR3: TGTGCCAGCAGCCAAAAGGACAGCTTCAGCTATGGCTACACCTTC. Its translation: CASSQKDSFSYGYTF.

V gene TRBV4-1 combines with J gene TRBJ1-2, with 9 nucleotides matching TRBD1. Looked up from germline, CDR1 is MGHRA and CDR2 is YSYEKL. The junction had 9 bases not matched to a gene; V was cut back by 4 bases and J by 9 bases. CDR3 length equals 14 residues. Here the CDR3 reads CASSLEGQGVSYTF. CDR3 DNA sequence: TGCGCCAGCAGCCTGGAGGGACAGGGTGTAAGCTACACCTTC.

In this sample, this clone turned up once. The chain couples TRBV5-8 to TRBJ2-3; TRBD1 matches at 7 bases. CDR3 length equals 16 residues. Germline CDR1 and CDR2: SGHTS and YDEGEE. V lost 4 bases and J lost 0; bases outside the gene matches: 8. The CDR3 coding sequence is TGTGCCAGCAGCGCACTCCGGGACAGCAGCACAGATACGCAGTATTTT. As protein: CASSALRDSSTDTQYF.

The CDR3 nucleotides read TGCAGCGTGGTAACCCTTCTTTCCGGGACAGGGGGCGCGGATACGCAGTATTTT. It translates to CSVVTLLSGTGGADTQYF. The chain carries TRBV29-1 and TRBJ2-3; 12 bases fit TRBD1. This CDR3 contains 18 residues. In germline, CDR1 is SQVTM, CDR2 ANQGSEA. The junction had 19 bases not matched to a gene; V was cut back by 6 bases and J by 6 bases.

The chain is built from TRBV7-2 and TRBJ2-1; TRBD2 aligns across 7 bases. CDR3 length equals 15 residues. V lost 6 bases and J lost 3; bases outside the gene matches: 8. Germline V gives CDR1 SGHTA, CDR2 FQGNSA. This chain's CDR3 is CASSLLAPLYNEQFF. The CDR3 coding sequence is TGTGCCAGCAGTTTACTAGCGCCCCTCTACAATGAGCAGTTCTTC.